What follows describes a single TCR beta chain. The data belong to a study of T cells in Graves' hyperthyroidism and ophthalmopathy. When hyperthyroidism was first diagnosed, the blood sample was taken, preceding any ophthalmopathy symptoms. TCR beta CDR3 sequences were amplified from RNA transcripts. A first-round RT-PCR of the TCR CDR3 used the HTBI primer set. Each CDR3 protein gets one entry after TCRdb re-called the multiplex PCR reads with MiXCR. The repertoire holds approximately 720,000 distinct CDR3 sequences, with around 19% as singletons. The receptor was isolated from a woman aged 45-59 years with Graves' hyperthyroidism that later progressed to Graves' ophthalmopathy. Material: blood.

This chain's CDR3 is CASSPWTSGGGFNWNNEQFF. The CDR3 DNA is TGTGCCAGCAGCCCTTGGACTAGCGGGGGGGGATTCAATTGGAACAATGAGCAGTTCTTC. The V gene is TRBV11-2, the J gene TRBJ2-1; 15 nucleotides line up with TRBD2. The germline CDR1 and CDR2 sequences are SGHAT and FQNNGV. Trimming removed 5 bases from V and 5 bases from J; junction bases left unmatched: 16. The CDR3 runs 20 residues. The entire variable domain, with the rest obtained from reference TRBV11-2 and TRBJ2-1, is as follows: EAGVAQSPRYKIIEKRQSVAFWCNPISGHATLYWYQQILGQGPKLLIQFQNNGVVDDSQLPKDRFSAERLKGVDSTLKIQPAKLEDSAVYLCASSPWTSGGGFNWNNEQFFGPGTRLTVL.